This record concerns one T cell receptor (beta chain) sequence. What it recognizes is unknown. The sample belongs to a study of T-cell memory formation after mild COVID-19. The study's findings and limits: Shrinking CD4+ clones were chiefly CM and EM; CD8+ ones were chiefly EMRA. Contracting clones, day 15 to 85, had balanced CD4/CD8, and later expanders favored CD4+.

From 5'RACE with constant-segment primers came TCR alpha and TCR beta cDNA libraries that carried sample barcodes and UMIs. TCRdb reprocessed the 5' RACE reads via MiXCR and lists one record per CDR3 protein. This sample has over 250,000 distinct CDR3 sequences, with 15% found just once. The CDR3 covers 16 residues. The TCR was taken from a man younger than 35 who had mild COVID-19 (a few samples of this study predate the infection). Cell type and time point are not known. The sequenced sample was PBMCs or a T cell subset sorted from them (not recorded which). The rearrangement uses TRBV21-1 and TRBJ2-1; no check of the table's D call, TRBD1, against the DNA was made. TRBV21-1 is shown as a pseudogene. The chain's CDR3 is CASSTLDRGVYNEQFF. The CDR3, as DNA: TGTGCCAGCAGCACCCTGGACAGGGGAGTATACAATGAGCAGTTCTTC.